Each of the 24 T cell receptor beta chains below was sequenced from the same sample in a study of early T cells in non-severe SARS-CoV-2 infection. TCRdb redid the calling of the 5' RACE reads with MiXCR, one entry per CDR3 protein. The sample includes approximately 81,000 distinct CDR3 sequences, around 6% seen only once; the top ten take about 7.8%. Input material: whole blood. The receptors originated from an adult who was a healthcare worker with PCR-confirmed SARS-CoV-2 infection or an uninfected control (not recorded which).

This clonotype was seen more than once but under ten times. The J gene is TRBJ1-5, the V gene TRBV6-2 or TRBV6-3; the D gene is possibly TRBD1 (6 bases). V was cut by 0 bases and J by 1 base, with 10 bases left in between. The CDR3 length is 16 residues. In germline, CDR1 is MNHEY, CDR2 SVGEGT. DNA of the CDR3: TGTGCCAGCAGTTACTCATCTACAGGGAGCAATCAGCCCCAGCATTTT. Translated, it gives CASSYSSTGSNQPQHF.

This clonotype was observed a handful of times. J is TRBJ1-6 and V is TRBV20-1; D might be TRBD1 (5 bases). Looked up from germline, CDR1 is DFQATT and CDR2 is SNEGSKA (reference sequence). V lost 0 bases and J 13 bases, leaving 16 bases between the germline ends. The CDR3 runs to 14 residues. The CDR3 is CSARDLADKGPLHF. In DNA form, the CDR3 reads TGCAGTGCTAGAGATCTGGCAGACAAGGGGCCCCTCCACTTT.

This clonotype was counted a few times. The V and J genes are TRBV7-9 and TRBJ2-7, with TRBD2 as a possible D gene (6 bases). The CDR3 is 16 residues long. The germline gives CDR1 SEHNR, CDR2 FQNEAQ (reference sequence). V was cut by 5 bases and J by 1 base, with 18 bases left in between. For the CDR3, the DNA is TGTGCCAGCAGCCCCAACCCTGGAGGGCTTTCCTACGAGCAGTACTTC. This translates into CASSPNPGGLSYEQYF.

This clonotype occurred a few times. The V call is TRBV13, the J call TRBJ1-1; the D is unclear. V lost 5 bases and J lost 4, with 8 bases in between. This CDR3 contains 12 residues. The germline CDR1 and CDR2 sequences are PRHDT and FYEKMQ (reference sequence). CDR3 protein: CASSSLGTEAFF. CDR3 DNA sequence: TGTGCCAGCAGCAGCCTTGGCACTGAAGCTTTCTTT.

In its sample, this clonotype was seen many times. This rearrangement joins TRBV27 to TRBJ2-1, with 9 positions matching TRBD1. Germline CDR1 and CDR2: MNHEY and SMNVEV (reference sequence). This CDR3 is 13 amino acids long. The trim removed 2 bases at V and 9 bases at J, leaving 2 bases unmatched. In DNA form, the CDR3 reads TGTGCCAGCAGTTTAGGACAGGGGACTGAGCAGTTCTTC. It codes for CASSLGQGTEQFF.

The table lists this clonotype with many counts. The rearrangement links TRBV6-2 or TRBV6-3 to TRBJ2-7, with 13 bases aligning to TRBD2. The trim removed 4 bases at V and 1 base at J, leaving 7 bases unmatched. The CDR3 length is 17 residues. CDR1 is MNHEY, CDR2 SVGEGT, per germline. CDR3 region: CASSSPRTSGGSYEQYF. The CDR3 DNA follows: TGTGCCAGCAGTTCACCCCGGACTAGCGGGGGTTCCTACGAGCAGTACTTC.

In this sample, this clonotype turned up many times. The CDR3: CASSRTGQGSGYTF. The CDR3 region has the DNA TGTGCCAGCAGCCGTACGGGACAGGGCTCTGGCTACACCTTC. This chain links TRBV14 with TRBJ1-2; 9 nucleotides line up with TRBD1. This CDR3 region has 14 residues. The V segment lost 4 bases and the J segment 7 bases; nucleotides outside the gene matches: 7. CDR1 is SGHDN and CDR2 is FVKESK in the germline V gene.

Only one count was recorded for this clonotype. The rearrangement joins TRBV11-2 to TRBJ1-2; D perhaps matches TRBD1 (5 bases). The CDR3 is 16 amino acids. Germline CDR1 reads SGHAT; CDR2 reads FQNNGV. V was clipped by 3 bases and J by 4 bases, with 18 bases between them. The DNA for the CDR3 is TGTGCCAGCAGCTTGGGTTCGGACATAGTAGGCTATGGCTACACCTTC. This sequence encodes CASSLGSDIVGYGYTF. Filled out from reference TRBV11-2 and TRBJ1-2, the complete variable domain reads EAGVAQSPRYKIIEKRQSVAFWCNPISGHATLYWYQQILGQGPKLLIQFQNNGVVDDSQLPKDRFSAERLKGVDSTLKIQPAKLEDSAVYLCASSLGSDIVGYGYTFGSGTRLTVV.

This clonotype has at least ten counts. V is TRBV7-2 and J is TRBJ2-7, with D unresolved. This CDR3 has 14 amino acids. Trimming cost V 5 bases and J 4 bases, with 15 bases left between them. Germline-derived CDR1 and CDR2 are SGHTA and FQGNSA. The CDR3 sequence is CASSPDMTSYEQYF. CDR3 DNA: TGTGCCAGCAGCCCCGACATGACATCTTACGAGCAGTACTTC.

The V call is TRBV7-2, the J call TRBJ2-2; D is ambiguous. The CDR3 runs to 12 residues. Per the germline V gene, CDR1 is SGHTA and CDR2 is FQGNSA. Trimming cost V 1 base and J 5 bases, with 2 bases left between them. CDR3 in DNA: TGTGCCAGCAGCTTAGTAACCGGGGAGCTGTTTTTT. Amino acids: CASSLVTGELFF.

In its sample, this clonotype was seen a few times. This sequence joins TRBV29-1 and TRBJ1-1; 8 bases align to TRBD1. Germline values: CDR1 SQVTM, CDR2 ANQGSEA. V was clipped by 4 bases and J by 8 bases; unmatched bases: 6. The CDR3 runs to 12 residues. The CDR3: CSVVQGANEAFF. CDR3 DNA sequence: TGCAGCGTTGTCCAGGGGGCGAACGAAGCTTTCTTT.

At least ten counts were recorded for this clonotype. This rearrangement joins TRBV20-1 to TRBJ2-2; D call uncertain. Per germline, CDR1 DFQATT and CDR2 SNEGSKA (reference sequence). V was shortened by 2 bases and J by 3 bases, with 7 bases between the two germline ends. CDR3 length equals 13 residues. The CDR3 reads CSARPGHTGELFF. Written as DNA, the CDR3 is TGCAGTGCTAGACCCGGACACACCGGGGAGCTGTTTTTT.

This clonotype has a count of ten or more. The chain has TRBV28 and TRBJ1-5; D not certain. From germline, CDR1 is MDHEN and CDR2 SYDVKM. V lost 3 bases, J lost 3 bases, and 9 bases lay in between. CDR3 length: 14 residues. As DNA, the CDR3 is TGTGCCAGCAGTTTGGCCGGGTTCAATCAGCCCCAGCATTTT. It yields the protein CASSLAGFNQPQHF.

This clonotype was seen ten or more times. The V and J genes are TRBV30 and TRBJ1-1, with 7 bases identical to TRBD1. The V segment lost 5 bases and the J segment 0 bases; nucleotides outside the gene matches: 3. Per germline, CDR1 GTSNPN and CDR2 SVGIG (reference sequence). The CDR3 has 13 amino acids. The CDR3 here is CAWHRGLNTEAFF. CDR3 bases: TGTGCCTGGCACAGGGGCCTGAACACTGAAGCTTTCTTT.

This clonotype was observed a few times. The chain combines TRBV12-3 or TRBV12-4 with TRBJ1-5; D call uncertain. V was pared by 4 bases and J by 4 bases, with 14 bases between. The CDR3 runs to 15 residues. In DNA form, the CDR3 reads TGTGCCAGCAGTTACAAGGGTTTTGGGAATCAGCCCCAGCATTTT. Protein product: CASSYKGFGNQPQHF.

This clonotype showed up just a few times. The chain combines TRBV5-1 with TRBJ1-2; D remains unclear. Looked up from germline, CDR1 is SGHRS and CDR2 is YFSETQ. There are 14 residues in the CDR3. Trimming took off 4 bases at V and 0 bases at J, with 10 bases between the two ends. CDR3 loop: CASSVQTSNYGYTF. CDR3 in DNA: TGCGCCAGCAGCGTACAGACTTCTAACTATGGCTACACCTTC.

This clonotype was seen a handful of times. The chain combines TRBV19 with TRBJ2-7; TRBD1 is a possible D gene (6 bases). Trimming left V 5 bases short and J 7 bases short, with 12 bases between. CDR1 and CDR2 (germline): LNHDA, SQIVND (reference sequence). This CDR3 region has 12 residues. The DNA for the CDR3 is TGTGCCAGTAGTGGGGACATTGGAGAGCAGTACTTC. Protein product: CASSGDIGEQYF.

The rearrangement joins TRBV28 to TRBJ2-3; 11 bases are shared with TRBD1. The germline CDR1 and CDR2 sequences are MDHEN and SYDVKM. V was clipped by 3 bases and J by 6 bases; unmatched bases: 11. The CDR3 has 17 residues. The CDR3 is CASSFLSRTGGADTQYF. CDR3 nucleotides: TGTGCCAGCAGTTTTTTATCTCGGACAGGGGGCGCCGATACGCAGTATTTT.

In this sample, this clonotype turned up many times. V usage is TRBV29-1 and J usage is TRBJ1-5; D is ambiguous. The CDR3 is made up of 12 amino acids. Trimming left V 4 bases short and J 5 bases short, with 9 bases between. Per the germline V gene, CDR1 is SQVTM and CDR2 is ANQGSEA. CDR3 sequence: CSVGGRDQPQHF. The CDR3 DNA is TGCAGCGTTGGCGGGCGAGATCAGCCCCAGCATTTT. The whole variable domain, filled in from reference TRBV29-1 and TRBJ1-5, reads SAVISQKPSRDICQRGTSLTIQCQVDSQVTMMFWYRQQPGQSLTLIATANQGSEATYESGFVIDKFPISRPNLTFSTLTVSNMSPEDSSIYLCSVGGRDQPQHFGDGTRLSIL.

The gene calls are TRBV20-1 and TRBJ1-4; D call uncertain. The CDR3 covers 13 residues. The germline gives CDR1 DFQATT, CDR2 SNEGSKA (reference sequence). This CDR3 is CSPRDPRNEKLFF. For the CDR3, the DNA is TGCAGCCCTCGGGATCCTAGGAACGAAAAACTGTTTTTT.

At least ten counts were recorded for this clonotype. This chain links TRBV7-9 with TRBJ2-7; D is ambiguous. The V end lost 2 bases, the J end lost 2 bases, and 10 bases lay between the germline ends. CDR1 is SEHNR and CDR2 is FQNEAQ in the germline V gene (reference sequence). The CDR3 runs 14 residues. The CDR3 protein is CASSLSDGPYEQYF. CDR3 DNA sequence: TGTGCCAGCAGCTTATCGGACGGACCCTACGAGCAGTACTTC.

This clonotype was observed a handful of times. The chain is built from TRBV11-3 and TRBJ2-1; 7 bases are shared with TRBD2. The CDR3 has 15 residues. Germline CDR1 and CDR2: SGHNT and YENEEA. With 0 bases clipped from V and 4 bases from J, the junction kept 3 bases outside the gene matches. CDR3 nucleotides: TGTGCCAGCAGCTTAGATCAAGCGGGGTACAATGAGCAGTTCTTC. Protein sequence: CASSLDQAGYNEQFF. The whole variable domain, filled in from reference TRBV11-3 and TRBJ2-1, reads EAGVVQSPRYKIIEKKQPVAFWCNPISGHNTLYWYLQNLGQGPELLIRYENEEAVDDSQLPKDRFSAERLKGVDSTLKIQPAELGDSAVYLCASSLDQAGYNEQFFGPGTRLTVL.

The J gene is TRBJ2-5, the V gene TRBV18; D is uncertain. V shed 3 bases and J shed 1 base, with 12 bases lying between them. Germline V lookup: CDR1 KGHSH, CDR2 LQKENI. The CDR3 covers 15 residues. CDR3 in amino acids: CASSPPRLGQETQYF. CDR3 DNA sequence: TGTGCCAGCTCACCCCCGCGTCTCGGCCAAGAGACCCAGTACTTC.

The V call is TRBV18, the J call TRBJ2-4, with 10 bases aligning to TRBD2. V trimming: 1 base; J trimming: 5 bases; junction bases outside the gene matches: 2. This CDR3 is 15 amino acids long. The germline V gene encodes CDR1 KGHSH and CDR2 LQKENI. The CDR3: CASSPRGTSENIQYF. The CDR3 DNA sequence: TGTGCCAGCTCACCACGCGGGACTAGCGAAAACATTCAGTACTTC.